A single T cell receptor (beta chain) is shown here with its context. These data belong to a study of shared clonotypes between healthy human individuals. For the study at large: Per-donor plates numbered three CD4 naive, three CD4 memory, two CD8 naive and one CD8 memory.

The assay was immunoSEQ multiplex PCR, and TCRdb's table has in-frame clones only and misses some. The sample includes 2.3 million or so clones, 90% to 95% of them seen just once. This CDR3 region has 13 residues. Germline CDR1 and CDR2: SSHAT and FNYEAQ (reference sequence). With 2 bases clipped from V and 7 bases from J, the junction kept 5 bases outside the gene matches. Donors were healthy HIV-negative adults without recently reported acute infections or vaccinations. Nashville, Tennessee was home to all donors, who were Caucasian adults. The chain links TRBV7-7 to TRBJ2-7; 7 bases agree with TRBD2. This TCR was recovered from a man aged 18 to 29 in good health. Some clones in this sample may be carry-over from other donors' samples. Material for sequencing was naive CD4+ T cells from PBMCs. The sample's subset: CD45RA+ positively selected. Written as DNA, the CDR3 is TGTGCCAGCAGCTTAACGACAGCGGGAGAGCAGTACTTC. Translated, it gives CASSLTTAGEQYF.